The 25 T cell receptor beta chains listed next were all sequenced from one sample in a study of T cell responses to AZD1222 COVID-19 vaccine. The data were produced by immunoSEQ multiplex PCR, yet TCRdb's version contains in-frame clones alone and is incomplete. The sample lists about 130,000 clones, about 90% occurring once. The input for sequencing was peripheral blood, taken on day 0 of AZD1222 vaccination. The receptors come from an adult in good health.

This clone was found once. The chain has TRBV29-1 and TRBJ1-1; D gene unclear. Germline CDR1 and CDR2: SQVTM and ANQGSEA. The CDR3 is 12 amino acids. The V and J ends lost 0 bases and 6 bases respectively, with 8 bases between them. The CDR3 DNA follows: TGCAGCGTTGAAGATCGGGCTCCTGAAGCTTTCTTT. This encodes CSVEDRAPEAFF.

The sample holds one count of this clone. The chain carries TRBV7-9 and TRBJ2-1; the D is unclear. The germline V and J ends were trimmed by 5 bases and 7 bases, with 6 bases remaining between them. This CDR3 contains 11 residues. Per germline, CDR1 SEHNR and CDR2 FQNEAQ (reference sequence). The CDR3 sequence: CASSAPNEQFF. The CDR3 DNA is TGTGCCAGCAGCGCTCCGAATGAGCAGTTCTTC.

The chain uses TRBV6-1 and TRBJ2-2, with 7 nucleotides matching TRBD1. CDR1 and CDR2 from the germline V gene are MNHNS and SASEGT. This CDR3 comprises 17 residues. V shed 6 bases and J 0 bases; nucleotides not matched to a gene: 10. The CDR3 loop reads CASRETGVVANTGELFF. The CDR3 DNA is TGTGCCAGCAGGGAAACAGGGGTCGTCGCGAACACCGGGGAGCTGTTTTTT.

The J gene is TRBJ1-2, the V gene TRBV3-1 (or the pseudogene TRBV3-2); perhaps TRBD1 as D (6 bases). This CDR3 region has 13 residues. Germline CDR1 and CDR2: LGHDT and YNNKEL (reference sequence). Trimming took off 0 bases at V and 6 bases at J, with 8 bases between the two ends. The CDR3: CASSQDRGHGYTF. The CDR3 coding sequence is TGTGCCAGCAGCCAAGACAGGGGTCATGGCTACACCTTC.

The chain combines TRBV28 with TRBJ2-3; D uncertain. Germline-derived CDR1 and CDR2 are MDHEN and SYDVKM. V lost 3 bases, J lost 3 bases, and 4 bases lay in between. The CDR3 is 12 residues long. The CDR3 DNA sequence: TGTGCCAGCAGTTTTTCTACAGATACGCAGTATTTT. Translated, it gives CASSFSTDTQYF.

This clone was found once. The V call is TRBV5-1, the J call TRBJ2-5; TRBD1 aligns across 8 bases. J was trimmed by 5 bases and V by 2 bases; bases with no gene match: 8. This CDR3 is built from 15 residues. Germline values: CDR1 SGHRS, CDR2 YFSETQ. The CDR3 DNA is TGCGCCAGCAGCTTAGGACAGGGCCTGAAGGAGACCCAGTACTTC. Its protein is CASSLGQGLKETQYF.

This clone has just a few counts. The chain joins TRBV10-1 to TRBJ2-7; the D gene is possibly TRBD1 (6 bases). The CDR3 sequence is 14 residues long. V was cut by 3 bases and J by 0 bases, with 9 bases left in between. In germline, CDR1 is WNHNN, CDR2 SYGVQD (reference sequence). The CDR3 DNA follows: TGCGCCAGCAGTGACGCAGGGGCCTCCTACGAGCAGTACTTC. It specifies CASSDAGASYEQYF.

The chain uses TRBV11-2 and TRBJ2-5, with 14 bases aligning to TRBD2. V lost 5 bases, J lost 0 bases, and 8 bases stayed unmatched. The germline V gene has CDR1 SGHAT and CDR2 FQNNGV. The CDR3 runs 18 residues. The CDR3 DNA is TGTGCCAGCAGCCCGGGACTAGCGGGGGCCCTGTACCAAGAGACCCAGTACTTC. This encodes CASSPGLAGALYQETQYF.

This clone has only one observation. The chain joins TRBV7-4 to TRBJ1-1; 7 bases are shared with TRBD1. The CDR3 is 15 amino acids. J was trimmed by 6 bases and V by 2 bases; bases with no gene match: 9. Looked up from germline, CDR1 is SGHVT and CDR2 is SQSDAQ. The CDR3 sequence: CASSLCRGWSSEAFF. CDR3 nucleotide sequence: TGTGCCAGCAGCTTATGCAGGGGGTGGAGTTCTGAAGCTTTCTTT.

The chain links TRBV4-3 to TRBJ1-2; D call uncertain. The CDR3 extends over 14 amino acids. Germline CDR1 LGHNA, CDR2 YSLEER. V lost 0 bases to trimming and J lost 2 bases, with 7 bases between them. This CDR3 is CASSQDSLNYGYTF. For the CDR3, the DNA is TGCGCCAGCAGCCAAGACAGTCTAAACTATGGCTACACCTTC.

The chain employs TRBV10-3 and TRBJ2-3, with TRBD1 matching 9 bases. CDR1 and CDR2 from the germline V gene are ENHRY and SYGVKD. This CDR3 contains 14 residues. Unmatched junction bases numbered 5, after V lost 8 bases and J lost 2 bases. In DNA, the CDR3 is TGTGCCATCCGAGGGACAGGGACCACAGATACGCAGTATTTT. This sequence encodes CAIRGTGTTDTQYF.

On this clone: The same CDR3 arises from other DNA sequences in this sample as well. The CDR3 DNA reads TGCAGTGCTAGAGGGGCAGGGGAGCAGTACTTC. Its protein is CSARGAGEQYF. V and J are TRBV20-1 and TRBJ2-7; the D gene is possibly TRBD1 (5 bases). The germline V gene has CDR1 DFQATT and CDR2 SNEGSKA (reference sequence). Deletions cut 1 base from V and 7 bases from J, with 8 bases between. This CDR3 is 11 amino acids long.

The chain combines TRBV2 with TRBJ1-5; D is undetermined. Germline V gene lookup returns CDR1 SNHLY and CDR2 FYNNEI. This CDR3 has 16 residues. V was pared by 5 bases and J by 3 bases, with 17 bases between. CDR3 DNA: TGTGCCAGCAGTCCAGAGGACCTCCGCAACAATCAGCCCCAGCATTTT. Translation: CASSPEDLRNNQPQHF.

The chain is built from TRBV18 and TRBJ2-7; the match to TRBD1 covers 7 bases. V trimming: 4 bases; J trimming: 2 bases; junction bases outside the gene matches: 11. Germline V gene sequence: CDR1 KGHSH, CDR2 LQKENI. The CDR3 runs 16 residues. The CDR3 nucleotides are TGTGCCAGCTCACGCGTTGACAGGGTTCTTCCCTACGAGCAGTACTTC. Translating gives CASSRVDRVLPYEQYF.

This chain links TRBV21-1 with TRBJ1-1; the table's D gene call, TRBD1, was not cross checked with the DNA. TRBV21-1 corresponds to a pseudogene. This CDR3 contains 15 residues. The CDR3 DNA reads TGTGCCAGCAGCAAAGGGAGTACAGGGTGGTGGAAAGCTTTCTTT. Its translation is CASSKGSTGWWKAFF.

The chain recombines TRBV15 with TRBJ1-2, with a tentative D call TRBD1 (5 bases). The V gene lost 0 bases and the J gene lost 7 bases, with 12 bases spanning the gap. Germline V CDR1 and CDR2: LNHNV, YYDKDF (reference sequence). The CDR3 length is 14 residues. The DNA for the CDR3 is TGTGCCACCAGCAGAGATCGGGGCAAGACTGGCTACACCTTC. It yields the protein CATSRDRGKTGYTF.

The rearrangement joins TRBV19 to TRBJ2-5; D might be TRBD1 or TRBD2, each matching 6 bases. Trimming left V 3 bases short and J 5 bases short, with 25 bases between. Germline V gene lookup returns CDR1 LNHDA and CDR2 SQIVND (reference sequence). The CDR3 consists of 18 residues. The CDR3 sequence: CASSIGFRGTKRGETQYF. The CDR3, as DNA: TGTGCCAGTAGTATCGGTTTCCGCGGGACAAAAAGGGGGGAGACCCAGTACTTC.

The V call is TRBV19, the J call TRBJ2-5; 10 bases line up with TRBD1. This CDR3 spans 16 amino acids. V was pared by 5 bases and J by 7 bases, with 13 bases of the junction left unmatched. Germline assignment: CDR1 LNHDA and CDR2 SQIVND (reference sequence). DNA for the CDR3: TGTGCCAGTAGTCCCCGTCAGACAGGGGGCGGTGGGACCCAGTACTTC. This sequence encodes CASSPRQTGGGGTQYF.

The chain uses TRBV6-2 or TRBV6-3 and TRBJ2-7; D unresolved. Trimming left V 5 bases short and J 7 bases short, with 15 bases between. CDR3 length: 13 amino acids. Looked up from germline, CDR1 is MNHEY and CDR2 is SVGEGT. The CDR3 loop is CASSLSGKWEQYF. The CDR3, as DNA: TGTGCCAGCAGTCTGTCAGGAAAATGGGAGCAGTACTTC.

The rearrangement joins TRBV5-5 to TRBJ1-2; no firm D call. Germline lookup yields CDR1 SGHKS and CDR2 YYEKEE (reference sequence). The CDR3 is made up of 12 amino acids. Trimming left V 0 bases short and J 7 bases short, with 7 bases between. This CDR3 reads CASSLGGGGYTF. CDR3 in DNA: TGTGCCAGCAGCTTGGGGGGTGGTGGCTACACCTTC.

The chain links TRBV11-3 to TRBJ2-7; 13 nucleotides line up with TRBD2. Germline CDR1 is SGHNT and CDR2 is YENEEA. Germline trimming cut 6 bases from V and 4 bases from J; bases unmatched to any gene: 12. There are 17 residues in the CDR3. CDR3 in amino acids: CASSSTGLAGVPYEQYF. Here the CDR3 DNA reads TGTGCCAGCAGTTCAACTGGACTAGCGGGGGTCCCTTACGAGCAGTACTTC.

This chain connects TRBV18 to TRBJ1-1; 7 bases align to TRBD1. Looked up from germline, CDR1 is KGHSH and CDR2 is LQKENI. The V segment lost 3 bases and the J segment 3 bases; nucleotides outside the gene matches: 1. The CDR3 length is 13 residues. The CDR3: CASSPDRHTEAFF. CDR3 bases: TGTGCCAGCTCACCGGACAGGCACACTGAAGCTTTCTTT.

J is TRBJ1-2 and V is TRBV20-1; perhaps TRBD1 as D (5 bases). The germline gives CDR1 DFQATT, CDR2 SNEGSKA (reference sequence). V was pared by 6 bases and J by 9 bases, with 14 bases between. The CDR3 runs to 11 residues. The CDR3 spells CSAKPTDRYTF. DNA for the CDR3: TGCAGTGCCAAGCCGACAGACCGCTACACCTTC.

The genes are TRBV3-1 (or the pseudogene TRBV3-2) and TRBJ2-5; 8 bases fit TRBD2. The CDR3 consists of 14 residues. Germline V gives CDR1 LGHDT, CDR2 YNNKEL (reference sequence). V dropped 6 bases and J dropped 5; count of bases not matched to a gene: 8. The CDR3 protein is CASSPSGGQETQYF. The CDR3 nucleotides are TGTGCCAGCAGTCCCAGCGGGGGTCAGGAGACCCAGTACTTC.

Here the CDR3 DNA reads TGTGCCAGCTCACCAGGTCGGCCGGATAGCAATCAGCCCCAGCATTTT. Its translation: CASSPGRPDSNQPQHF. This chain joins TRBV18 and TRBJ1-5; no definite D call. The V end lost 2 bases, the J end lost 0 bases, and 11 bases lay between the germline ends. Germline CDR1 reads KGHSH; CDR2 reads LQKENI. The CDR3 sequence is 16 residues long.